This T cell receptor beta chain was captured in a study of T cells after yellow fever vaccination. Study in general: In the case of low-cell-number fractions, SMART-Seq v4 Ultra Low Input was used for preparation.

The V gene's germline CDR1 is SGHTA and CDR2 FQGNSA. This CDR3 is 14 amino acids long. J lost 8 bases, V lost 2 bases, and 8 bases had no gene match. As concerns this clonotype: Its antigen is not known.

TCRdb recomputed calls from the 5' RACE reads with MiXCR, one row per CDR3 protein. This sample yields some 500,000 distinct CDR3 sequences, of which about 14% are seen a single time; about 14% belongs to the top ten. Study outcomes and limitations: Overlap between CD4 and CD8 compartments was detected for a small share of clonotypes. In FACS-sorted repertoires, abundant clonotypes from the bulk population could appear as contaminants. The booster saw the reappearance of most primary-vaccination clones (about 95% CD4, 80% to 90% CD8).

The receptor was isolated from a man aged 25-45 years who received the YFV17D yellow fever vaccine. The chain is built from TRBV7-2 and TRBJ1-2, with 7 positions matching TRBD1. This specimen consisted of PBMCs, obtained on the day of the yellow fever booster vaccination. CDR3: CASSLSQGIYGYTF. CDR3 nucleotides: TGTGCCAGCAGCTTATCACAGGGGATCTACGGCTACACCTTC.